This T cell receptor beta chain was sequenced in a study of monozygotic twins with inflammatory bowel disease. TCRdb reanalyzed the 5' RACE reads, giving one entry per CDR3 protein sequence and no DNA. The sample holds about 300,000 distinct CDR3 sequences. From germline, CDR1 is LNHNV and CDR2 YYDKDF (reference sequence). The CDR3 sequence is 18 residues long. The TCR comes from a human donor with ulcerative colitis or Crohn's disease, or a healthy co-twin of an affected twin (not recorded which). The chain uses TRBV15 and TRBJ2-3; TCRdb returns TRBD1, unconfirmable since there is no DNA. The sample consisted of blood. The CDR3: CATSRDLGGDPSTDTQYF.